A selection of T cell receptor beta chains follows, all from one sample in a study of Graves' ophthalmopathy and Graves' hyperthyroidism. Via MiXCR, TCRdb re-called the multiplex PCR reads, giving one row per CDR3 protein. The sample shows about half a million distinct CDR3 sequences, about an eighth of them seen only once. Sequenced input: blood. The receptors shown here come from a woman aged 25 to 39 with Graves' ophthalmopathy. CDR3s include the opening cysteine and the closing phenylalanine or tryptophan. Each record gives: V gene, clone size, D gene, J gene, CDR3 DNA, CDR3 protein. A D gene is named only where the DNA matches it firmly. Clone size appears in some rows only: once, few, many, or a class for an expanded clone.

TRBV6-2/TRBV6-3,-,-,TRBJ2-7,TGTGCCAGCGCCGCAGGGGTGCCTTTGTACTTC,CASAAGVPLYF
TRBV15,few,-,TRBJ2-7,TGTGCCACCAGCAGAGATCCCTTCTACGAGCAGTACTTC,CATSRDPFYEQYF
TRBV12-3/TRBV12-4,many,-,TRBJ2-7,TGTGCCAGCAGTCTTGGCGGACAGCAGTACTTC,CASSLGGQQYF
TRBV11-2,many,-,TRBJ1-1,TGTGCCAGCAGCCCAGTACGAGAAGCTTTCTTT,CASSPVREAFF
TRBV7-9,many,-,TRBJ2-2,TGTGCCAGCAGCTTAACGGTATCGAGGTCGGGGGAGCTGTTTTTT,CASSLTVSRSGELFF
TRBV6-2/TRBV6-3,many,-,TRBJ2-4,TGTGCCAGCAGTTCCACTAAAGGACTGGCCTACATTCAGTACTTC,CASSSTKGLAYIQYF
TRBV11-2,many,-,TRBJ2-2,TGTGCCAGCAGCTTCCAGAGAGCCAAGGAGGAGCTGTTTTTT,CASSFQRAKEELFF
TRBV27,many,-,TRBJ1-6,TGTGCCAGCAAACTGAGTAATTCACCCCTCCACTTT,CASKLSNSPLHF
TRBV25-1,-,TRBD2,TRBJ2-1,TGTGCCAGCAGTGCCCGGGACTACTTCTACAATGAGCAGTTCTTC,CASSARDYFYNEQFF
TRBV6-1,many,TRBD2,TRBJ2-5,TGTGCCAGCAGGGGGGGGAAAGAGACCCAGTACTTC,CASRGGKETQYF
TRBV6-1,few,-,TRBJ2-2,TGTGCCAGCAGCCCCAGAGGTAGTAACACCGGGGAGCTGTTTTTT,CASSPRGSNTGELFF
TRBV2,many,TRBD1,TRBJ1-5,TGTACCAGCAGCTCCGGGACAGGGGTCCAGCCCCAGCATTTT,CTSSSGTGVQPQHF
TRBV4-1,-,TRBD1,TRBJ2-5,TGCGCCAGCGGCCCCGGGACAGGAAGGGAAGAGACCCAGTACTTC,CASGPGTGREETQYF
TRBV7-3,few,-,TRBJ2-5,TGTGCCAGCAGCGCCCTTCTAGAGACCCAGTACTTC,CASSALLETQYF
TRBV6-1,many,-,TRBJ1-6,TGTGCCAGCACTACGAACCGGGTCGAAAGGGCTACCCTCCACTTT,CASTTNRVERATLHF
TRBV13,many,TRBD1,TRBJ1-1,TGTGCCAGCAGCTCGACAGGGGGTGGGGACACTGAAGCTTTCTTT,CASSSTGGGDTEAFF
TRBV2,many,-,TRBJ2-7,TGTGCCATTATATGGGAGCGGAACTCCTACGAGCAGTACTTC,CAIIWERNSYEQYF
TRBV7-6,many,-,TRBJ2-7,TGTGCCAGCAGCTTAAAGGGTTATGGAGGGCCGGGGGAGCAGTACTTC,CASSLKGYGGPGEQYF
TRBV28,few,TRBD1,TRBJ2-7,TGTGCCAGCAGTTTAGTGATAAGGGACAGGGGGAACGAGCAGTACTTC,CASSLVIRDRGNEQYF
TRBV6-5,many,-,TRBJ1-2,TGTGCCAGCAGTTACTCGCGGACAGTCGACGGCTACACCTTC,CASSYSRTVDGYTF
TRBV6-5,many,-,TRBJ2-4,TGTGCCAGCAGTTACTCGCCGCAGGGGGGCAAAAACATTAAGTACTTC,CASSYSPQGGKNIKYF
TRBV4-1,few,-,TRBJ1-2,TGCGCCAGCAGCCAAGAGACTTCGGGCCCCTATGGCTACACCTTC,CASSQETSGPYGYTF
TRBV6-1,once,TRBD1,TRBJ2-2,TGTGCCAGCAGCCCGGACAGGGAGAACACCGGGGAGCTGTTTTTT,CASSPDRENTGELFF
TRBV20-1,many,-,TRBJ2-7,TGCAGTGCTAGCCACGACAGCTCATCGCCGGAGCAGTACTTC,CSASHDSSSPEQYF
TRBV29-1,many,-,TRBJ1-2,TGCAGCGTTGAGGCGGGGGGCAGCTATGGCTACACCTTC,CSVEAGGSYGYTF
TRBV5-5,few,-,TRBJ2-7,TGTGCCAGCAGCTTGGACAGATATCTGGGCGAGCAGTACTTC,CASSLDRYLGEQYF
TRBV2,many,-,TRBJ1-6,TGTGCCAGCAGCGAACCTCGGTTTCGGCATTCACCCCTCCACTTT,CASSEPRFRHSPLHF
TRBV6-1,-,TRBD2,TRBJ2-3,TGTGCCAGCAGTGATGCTAGCGGGGGGGCGCAGACGCAGTATTTT,CASSDASGGAQTQYF
TRBV20-1,many,TRBD1,TRBJ2-7,TGCAGTGCTCCACAGGGGGGCTCCTACGAGCAGTACTTC,CSAPQGGSYEQYF
TRBV29-1,-,TRBD2,TRBJ2-2,TGCAGCGCCCGCGTAGCGGGGGCCACCGGGGAGCTGTTTTTT,CSARVAGATGELFF
TRBV7-3,many,-,TRBJ1-6,TGTGCCAGCAGCTTAAACGCGAATTCACCCCTCCACTTT,CASSLNANSPLHF
TRBV7-9,few,-,TRBJ2-3,TGTGCCAGCAGCCGTCTAACGGGGGATACGCAGTATTTT,CASSRLTGDTQYF
TRBV2,-,TRBD1,TRBJ1-2,TGTGCCAGCAAGACAGGGTCGGGGGGCTACACCTTC,CASKTGSGGYTF
TRBV6-5,many,-,TRBJ2-5,TGTGCCAGCAGTTACGGAGGGGGCTTAGAGACCCAGTACTTC,CASSYGGGLETQYF
TRBV6-2/TRBV6-3,-,-,TRBJ2-7,TGTGCCAGCAGTTACAGAGGGTTCGAGCAGTACTTC,CASSYRGFEQYF
TRBV28,many,TRBD1,TRBJ1-2,TGTGCCAGCAGTCCCGGGACAGGGGGCAGAAACTATGGCTACACCTTC,CASSPGTGGRNYGYTF
TRBV28,many,TRBD1,TRBJ2-7,TGTGCCAGCTACGGGACAGACTACGAGCAGTACTTC,CASYGTDYEQYF
TRBV6-1,-,-,TRBJ1-2,TGTGCCAGCAGTGAAGCGCTCTTGGAAGGCTACACCTTC,CASSEALLEGYTF
TRBV6-1,many,TRBD1,TRBJ2-7,TGTGCCAGCACCGGCCCGGACAGGGGGGTTTACGAGCAGTACTTC,CASTGPDRGVYEQYF
TRBV5-1,many,TRBD1,TRBJ2-7,TGCGCCAGCAGAACCGGGACAGGGGGCGAGCAGTACTTC,CASRTGTGGEQYF
TRBV10-3,many,-,TRBJ1-2,TGTGCCATCAGTGAGAGGGAAACGAGTGGCTACACCTTC,CAISERETSGYTF
TRBV20-1,many,-,TRBJ1-1,TGCAGTGCTAGAGGGGGCAGCCAGAACACTGAAGCTTTCTTT,CSARGGSQNTEAFF
TRBV5-1,-,TRBD1,TRBJ2-7,TGCGCCAGCAGCTCATACAGGGGATACGAGCAGTACTTC,CASSSYRGYEQYF
TRBV10-3,many,-,TRBJ1-2,TGTGCCACCGATGAGGGAGATGGCTACACCTTC,CATDEGDGYTF
TRBV27,many,-,TRBJ2-5,TGTGCCAGCAGGACAGGTTTGGAGACCCAGTACTTC,CASRTGLETQYF
TRBV28,many,TRBD2,TRBJ2-7,TGTGCCAGCAACTCCTGGGGGACTAGCGGAACCTACGAGCAGTACTTC,CASNSWGTSGTYEQYF
TRBV7-9,-,-,TRBJ1-2,TGTGCCAGCAGCTTCAGGGAACTGGATGGCTACACCTTC,CASSFRELDGYTF
TRBV4-1,few,-,TRBJ2-7,TGCGCCAGCAGCCTCCTATCCGGGGACTTACTTTTCGAGCAGTACTTC,CASSLLSGDLLFEQYF
TRBV19,-,-,TRBJ2-1,TGTGCCAGTAGTATCCAGGACAGCCTAGGCTACAATGAGCAGTTCTTC,CASSIQDSLGYNEQFF
TRBV6-5,many,-,TRBJ1-1,TGTGCCAGCAGCCCCGGCGGGCTGAACACTGAAGCTTTCTTT,CASSPGGLNTEAFF
TRBV30,few,-,TRBJ1-1,TGTGCCTGGACCTTTCGCCGGTGGAACACTGAAGCTTTCTTT,CAWTFRRWNTEAFF
TRBV7-8,many,-,TRBJ1-1,TGTGCCAGCAGCTTAGCGCAGGGAGGGGAGACTGAAGCTTTCTTT,CASSLAQGGETEAFF
TRBV13,many,TRBD2,TRBJ2-5,TGTGCCAGCAGCTTACGGCGGGGGGGCCTCCAAGAGACCCAGTACTTC,CASSLRRGGLQETQYF
TRBV28,many,TRBD1,TRBJ1-5,TGTGCCAGCAGTTTATTAGACTTGATCGGGACAGGTGGCCTTGGTCAGCCCCAGCATTTT,CASSLLDLIGTGGLGQPQHF
TRBV19,-,-,TRBJ1-5,TGTGCCAGTAGTATCGAGCAGGTCTTCAATCAGCCCCAGCATTTT,CASSIEQVFNQPQHF
TRBV14,many,-,TRBJ1-1,TGTGCCAGCAGCCAAGTGGCTTCAGGGACTGAAGCTTTCTTT,CASSQVASGTEAFF
TRBV9,many,TRBD2,TRBJ2-2,TGTGCCAGCAGCTATGGACTAGCGGGGGTGGGCACCGGGGAGCTGTTTTTT,CASSYGLAGVGTGELFF
TRBV28,few,-,TRBJ2-4,TGTGCCAGCAGTTTAGGGCCGGGCCTCAGAAGAGGGGCCAAAAACATTAAGTACTTC,CASSLGPGLRRGAKNIKYF